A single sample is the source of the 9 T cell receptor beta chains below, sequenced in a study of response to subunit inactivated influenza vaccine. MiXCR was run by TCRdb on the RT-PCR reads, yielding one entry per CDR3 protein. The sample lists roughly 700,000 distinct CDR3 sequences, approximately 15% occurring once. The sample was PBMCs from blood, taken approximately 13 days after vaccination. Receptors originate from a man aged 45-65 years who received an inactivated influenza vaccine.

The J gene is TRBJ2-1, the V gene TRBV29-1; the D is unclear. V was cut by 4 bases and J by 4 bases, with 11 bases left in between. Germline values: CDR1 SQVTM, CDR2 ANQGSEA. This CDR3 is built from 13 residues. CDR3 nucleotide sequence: TGCAGCGTTGTCTTAGCTGATTACAATGAGCAGTTCTTC. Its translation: CSVVLADYNEQFF.

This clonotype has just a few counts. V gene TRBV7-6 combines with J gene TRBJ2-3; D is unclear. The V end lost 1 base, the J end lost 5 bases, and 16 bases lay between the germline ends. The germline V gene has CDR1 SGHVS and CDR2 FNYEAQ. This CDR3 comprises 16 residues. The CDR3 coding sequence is TGTGCCAGCAGCTTAGGGCGGCGGCCTCCGGGAGATACGCAGTATTTT. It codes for CASSLGRRPPGDTQYF.

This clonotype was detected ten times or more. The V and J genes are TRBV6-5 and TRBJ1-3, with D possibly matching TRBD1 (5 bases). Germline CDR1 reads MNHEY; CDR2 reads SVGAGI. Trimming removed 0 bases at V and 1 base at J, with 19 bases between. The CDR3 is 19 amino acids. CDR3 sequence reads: CASSYSRDRRGLSGNTIYF. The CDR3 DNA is TGTGCCAGCAGTTACTCACGGGACCGACGAGGGTTATCTGGAAACACCATATATTTT.

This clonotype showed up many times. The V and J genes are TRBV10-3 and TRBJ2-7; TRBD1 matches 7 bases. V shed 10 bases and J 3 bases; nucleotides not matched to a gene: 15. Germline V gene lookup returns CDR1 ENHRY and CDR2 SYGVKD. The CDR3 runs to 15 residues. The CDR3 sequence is CATVGIGTAFYEQYF. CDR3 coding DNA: TGTGCCACCGTCGGGATCGGGACAGCTTTCTACGAGCAGTACTTC.

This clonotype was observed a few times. Here the CDR3 reads CASSPLRDSLSSYNEQFF. The CDR3 DNA reads as TGTGCCAGCAGCCCCCTCCGGGACAGCCTAAGCTCCTACAATGAGCAGTTCTTC. The chain couples TRBV7-6 to TRBJ2-1; 7 bases are shared with TRBD1. The CDR3 contains 18 residues. J was trimmed by 0 bases and V by 5 bases; bases with no gene match: 13. Germline V gene data show CDR1 as SGHVS and CDR2 as FNYEAQ.

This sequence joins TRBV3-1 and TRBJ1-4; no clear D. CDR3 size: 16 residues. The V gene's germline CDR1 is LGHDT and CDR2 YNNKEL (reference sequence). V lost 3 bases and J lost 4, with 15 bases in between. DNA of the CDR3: TGTGCCAGCAGCCATGGTACGGCAGCTAATAATGAAAAACTGTTTTTT. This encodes CASSHGTAANNEKLFF.

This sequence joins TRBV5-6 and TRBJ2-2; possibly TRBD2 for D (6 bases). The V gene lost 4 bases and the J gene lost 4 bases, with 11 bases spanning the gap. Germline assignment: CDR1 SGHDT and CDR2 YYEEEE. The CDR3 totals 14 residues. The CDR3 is CASSRWRGTGELFF. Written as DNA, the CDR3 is TGTGCCAGCAGCCGGTGGCGGGGCACCGGGGAGCTGTTTTTT. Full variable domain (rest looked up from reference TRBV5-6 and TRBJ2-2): DAGVTQSPTHLIKTRGQQVTLRCSPKSGHDTVSWYQQALGQGPQFIFQYYEEEERQRGNFPDRFSGHQFPNYSSELNVNALLLGDSALYLCASSRWRGTGELFFGEGSRLTVL.

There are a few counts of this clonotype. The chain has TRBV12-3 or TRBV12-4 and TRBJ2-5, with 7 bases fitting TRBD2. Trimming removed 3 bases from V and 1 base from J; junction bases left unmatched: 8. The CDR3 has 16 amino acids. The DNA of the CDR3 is TGTGCCAGCAGTTTGAATGGGGGGGAGATCCAAGAGACCCAGTACTTC. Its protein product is CASSLNGGEIQETQYF.

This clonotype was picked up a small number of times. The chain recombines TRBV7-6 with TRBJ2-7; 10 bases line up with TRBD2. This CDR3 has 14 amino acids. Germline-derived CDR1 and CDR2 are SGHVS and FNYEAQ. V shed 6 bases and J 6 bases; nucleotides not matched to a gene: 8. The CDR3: CASRPTSGWSEQYF. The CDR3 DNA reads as TGTGCCAGCAGGCCGACTAGCGGGTGGAGCGAGCAGTACTTC.